Listed below are T cell receptor beta chains from one sample, sequenced in a study of OX40 agonist ivuxolimab in advanced cancers. The method was immunoSEQ multiplex PCR; TCRdb's version includes in-frame clones alone and lacks a portion of them. Of tens of thousands of clones listed, about 79% are singletons. Sequencing used CD4+ or CD8+ T cells sorted from blood, obtained in a trial of the OX40 agonist ivuxolimab. These receptors came from an adult with an advanced solid tumor such as melanoma, head and neck, liver or kidney cancer. Each CDR3 is given without its conserved first and last residue.

ASSPTDNEQY TRBV18
ASRIDRGDGNTIY TRBV6-1
ASSQDAGSEQY TRBV4-1
ASSLTRDRGATRNTEAF TRBV5-1
ASSSNGQQRVYEQY TRBV5-1
ASSLWQGYEQY TRBV7-3
ASPTDGGRYETQY TRBV5-1
ASIKPRLGEKLF TRBV2
ASSPIFGQVPSGAF TRBV19
ASSSDKQGCAKENTIY TRBV21-1